This TCR beta chain was identified in a study of T cells in Graves' hyperthyroidism and ophthalmopathy. Whole-study findings and limits: Most clonotypes expanded in thyroid above 0.001 were likewise present in blood.

This clonotype appeared a few times. What it binds is unknown. Diagnosing involved the use of clinical symptoms, serum thyroxine and TRAb, thyroid ultrasound and orbital computed tomography. The CDR3 regions of TCR beta were amplified from RNA transcripts. First-round RT-PCR with HTBI primers amplified the TCR CDR3 region. TCRdb reprocessed the multiplex PCR reads via MiXCR and lists one record per CDR3 protein. The sample yields about 540,000 distinct CDR3 sequences, roughly 46% seen once. This TCR was sampled from a woman aged 18-30 years with Graves' hyperthyroidism. The sample taken for sequencing was peripheral blood or thyroid tissue (not recorded which).

Here the CDR3 reads CSVGAGLNTGELFF. Written as DNA, the CDR3 is TGCAGCGTTGGGGCCGGGCTAAACACCGGGGAGCTGTTTTTT. This chain links TRBV29-1 with TRBJ2-2; D not resolved. This CDR3 has 14 residues. Trimming removed 4 bases from V and 2 bases from J, with 11 bases in between. Germline lookup yields CDR1 SQVTM and CDR2 ANQGSEA.